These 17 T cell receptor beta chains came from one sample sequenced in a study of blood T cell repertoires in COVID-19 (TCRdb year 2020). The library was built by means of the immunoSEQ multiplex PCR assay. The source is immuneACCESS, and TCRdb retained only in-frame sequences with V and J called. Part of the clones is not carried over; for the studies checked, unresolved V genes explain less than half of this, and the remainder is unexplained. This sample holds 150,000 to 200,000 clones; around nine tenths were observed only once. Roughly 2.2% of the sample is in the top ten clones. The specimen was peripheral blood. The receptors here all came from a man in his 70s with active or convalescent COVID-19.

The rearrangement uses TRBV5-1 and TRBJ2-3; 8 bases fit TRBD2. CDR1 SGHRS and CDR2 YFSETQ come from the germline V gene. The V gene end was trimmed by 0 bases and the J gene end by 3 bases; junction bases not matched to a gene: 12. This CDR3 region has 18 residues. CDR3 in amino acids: CASSLARTGGSRTDTQYF. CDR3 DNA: TGCGCCAGCAGCTTGGCCAGGACGGGGGGGTCCAGAACAGATACGCAGTATTTT. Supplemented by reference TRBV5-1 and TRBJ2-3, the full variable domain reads KAGVTQTPRYLIKTRGQQVTLSCSPISGHRSVSWYQQTPGQGLQFLFEYFSETQRNKGNFPGRFSGRQFSNSRSEMNVSTLELGDSALYLCASSLARTGGSRTDTQYFGPGTRLTVL.

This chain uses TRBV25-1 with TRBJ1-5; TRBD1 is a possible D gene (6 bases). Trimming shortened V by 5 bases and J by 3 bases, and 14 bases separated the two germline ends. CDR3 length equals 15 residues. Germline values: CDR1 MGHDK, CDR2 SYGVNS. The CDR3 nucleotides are TGTGCCAGCAGTCAAGGGCCAGGGGTCAATCAGCCCCAGCATTTT. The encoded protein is CASSQGPGVNQPQHF.

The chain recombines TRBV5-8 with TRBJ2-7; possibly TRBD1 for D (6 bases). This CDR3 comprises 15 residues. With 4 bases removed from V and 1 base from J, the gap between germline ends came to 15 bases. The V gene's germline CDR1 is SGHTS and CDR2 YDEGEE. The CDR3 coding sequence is TGTGCCAGCAGCCCCGGGACAACACCGTCCTACGAGCAGTACTTC. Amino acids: CASSPGTTPSYEQYF.

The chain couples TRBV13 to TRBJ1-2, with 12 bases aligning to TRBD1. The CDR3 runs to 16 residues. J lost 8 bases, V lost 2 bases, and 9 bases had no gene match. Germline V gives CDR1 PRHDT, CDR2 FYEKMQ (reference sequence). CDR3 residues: CASSLSGTGGLEGYTF. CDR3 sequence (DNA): TGTGCCAGCAGCTTATCCGGGACAGGGGGCTTAGAAGGCTACACCTTC.

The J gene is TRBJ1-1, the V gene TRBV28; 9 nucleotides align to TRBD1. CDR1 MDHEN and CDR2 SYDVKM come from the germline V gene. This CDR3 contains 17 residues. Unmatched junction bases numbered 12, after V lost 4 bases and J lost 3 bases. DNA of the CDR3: TGTGCCAGCAGTTCCAGGACAGGGGCAGTTATGGACACTGAAGCTTTCTTT. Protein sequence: CASSSRTGAVMDTEAFF.

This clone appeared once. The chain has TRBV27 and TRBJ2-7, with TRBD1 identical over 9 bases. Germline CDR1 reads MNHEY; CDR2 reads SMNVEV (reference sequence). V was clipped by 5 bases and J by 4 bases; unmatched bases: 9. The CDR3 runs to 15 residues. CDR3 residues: CASSPYPGQGYEQYF. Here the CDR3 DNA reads TGTGCCAGCAGTCCCTACCCGGGACAGGGATACGAGCAGTACTTC.

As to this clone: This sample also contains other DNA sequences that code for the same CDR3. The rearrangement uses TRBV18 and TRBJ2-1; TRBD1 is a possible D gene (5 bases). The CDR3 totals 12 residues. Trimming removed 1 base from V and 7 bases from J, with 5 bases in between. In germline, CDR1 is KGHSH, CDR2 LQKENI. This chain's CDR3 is CASSPQGNEQFF. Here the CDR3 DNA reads TGTGCCAGCTCACCACAGGGGAATGAGCAGTTCTTC.

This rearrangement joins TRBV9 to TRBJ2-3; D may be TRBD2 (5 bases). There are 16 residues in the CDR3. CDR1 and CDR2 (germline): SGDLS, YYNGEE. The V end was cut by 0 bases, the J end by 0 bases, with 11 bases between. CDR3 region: CASSVGGSVSTDTQYF. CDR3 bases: TGTGCCAGCAGCGTAGGCGGGTCGGTCAGCACAGATACGCAGTATTTT.

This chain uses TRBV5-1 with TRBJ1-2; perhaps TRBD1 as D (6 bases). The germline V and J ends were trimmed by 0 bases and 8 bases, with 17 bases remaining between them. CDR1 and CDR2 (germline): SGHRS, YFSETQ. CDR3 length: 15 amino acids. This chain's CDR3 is CASSLESPGVGGYTF. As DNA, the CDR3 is TGCGCCAGCAGCTTGGAGAGTCCAGGGGTGGGAGGCTACACCTTC.

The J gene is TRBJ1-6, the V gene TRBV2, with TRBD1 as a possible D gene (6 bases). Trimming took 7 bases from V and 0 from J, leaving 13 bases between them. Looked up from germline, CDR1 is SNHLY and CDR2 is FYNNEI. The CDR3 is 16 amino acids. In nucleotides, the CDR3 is TGTGCCAGCAAATGGACAGCGAGCTCCTATAATTCACCCCTCCACTTT. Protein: CASKWTASSYNSPLHF.

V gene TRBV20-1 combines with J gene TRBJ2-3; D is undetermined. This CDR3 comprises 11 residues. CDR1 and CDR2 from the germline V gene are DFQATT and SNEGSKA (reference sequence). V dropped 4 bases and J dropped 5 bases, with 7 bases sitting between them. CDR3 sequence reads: CSAMLLDTQYF. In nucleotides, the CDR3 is TGCAGTGCTATGCTATTAGATACGCAGTATTTT.

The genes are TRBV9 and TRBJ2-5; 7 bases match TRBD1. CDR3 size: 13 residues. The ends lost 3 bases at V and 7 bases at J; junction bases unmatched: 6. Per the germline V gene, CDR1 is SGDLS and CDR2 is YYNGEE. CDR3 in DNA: TGTGCCAGCAGCGGAGGAGACAGGGCGACCCAGTACTTC. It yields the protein CASSGGDRATQYF.

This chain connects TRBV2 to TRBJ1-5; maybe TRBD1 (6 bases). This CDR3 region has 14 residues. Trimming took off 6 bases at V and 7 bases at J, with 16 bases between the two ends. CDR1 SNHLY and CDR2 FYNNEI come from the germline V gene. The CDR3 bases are TGTGCCAGCAGCGGAACGGGGGGGCAACAGCCCCAGCATTTT. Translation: CASSGTGGQQPQHF.

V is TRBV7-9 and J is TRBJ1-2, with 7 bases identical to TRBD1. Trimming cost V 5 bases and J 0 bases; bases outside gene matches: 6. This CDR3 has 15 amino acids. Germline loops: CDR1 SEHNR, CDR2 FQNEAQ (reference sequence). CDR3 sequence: CASSDLTGPNYGYTF. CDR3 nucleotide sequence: TGTGCCAGCAGCGATCTGACAGGGCCTAACTATGGCTACACCTTC.

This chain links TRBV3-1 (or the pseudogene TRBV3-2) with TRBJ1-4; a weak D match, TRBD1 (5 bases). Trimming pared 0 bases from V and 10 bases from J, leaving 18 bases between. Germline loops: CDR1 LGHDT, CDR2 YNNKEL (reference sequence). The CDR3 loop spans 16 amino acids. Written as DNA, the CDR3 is TGTGCCAGCAGCCAAGAAAACCAGGGAGGGGCGGGAAAACTGTTTTTT. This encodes CASSQENQGGAGKLFF.

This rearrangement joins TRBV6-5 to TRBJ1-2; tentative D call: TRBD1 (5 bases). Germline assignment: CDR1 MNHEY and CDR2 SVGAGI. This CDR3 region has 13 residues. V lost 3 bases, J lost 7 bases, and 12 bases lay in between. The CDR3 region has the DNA TGTGCCAGCAGTTATAAGGGGAGGAGTGGCTACACCTTC. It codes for CASSYKGRSGYTF.

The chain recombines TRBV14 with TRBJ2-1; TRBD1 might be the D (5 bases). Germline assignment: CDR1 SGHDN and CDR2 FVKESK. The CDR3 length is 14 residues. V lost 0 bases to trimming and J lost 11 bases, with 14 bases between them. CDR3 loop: CASSQDLVSGQQFF. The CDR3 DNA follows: TGTGCCAGCAGCCAAGATTTGGTCTCAGGGCAGCAGTTCTTC.